A single sample is the source of the 9 T cell receptor beta chains below, sequenced in a study of blood T cell repertoires in COVID-19. TCRdb's copy holds only in-frame clones and misses some; the assay was immunoSEQ multiplex PCR. This table holds 270,000 or so clones, around 84% found once. Sequenced input: peripheral blood. The source of these receptors is a human donor with COVID-19, enrolled during active disease. The donor label of this sample is uncertain.

This clone was counted a few times. The chain joins TRBV28 to TRBJ2-3, with a weak D call TRBD2 (6 bases). The CDR3 is 14 residues long. Trimming removed 7 bases from V and 0 bases from J, with 11 bases in between. Germline V lookup: CDR1 MDHEN, CDR2 SYDVKM. CDR3 loop: CASTVGTSTDTQYF. The CDR3, as DNA: TGTGCCAGCACGGTTGGGACTAGCACAGATACGCAGTATTTT.

This clone has only one observation. In DNA, the CDR3 is TGTGCCAGCAGCGTAGCGGAGCGGGACACCGGGGAGCTGTTTTTT. It encodes CASSVAERDTGELFF. This chain joins TRBV9 and TRBJ2-2, with a possible D match to TRBD2 (6 bases). Germline loops: CDR1 SGDLS, CDR2 YYNGEE. The V end was cut by 0 bases, the J end by 3 bases, with 9 bases between. There are 15 residues in the CDR3.

The chain carries TRBV30 and TRBJ2-1; the match to TRBD2 covers 8 bases. The V and J ends lost 3 bases and 5 bases, in that order; junction bases with no gene match: 6. The CDR3 contains 14 residues. Per germline, CDR1 GTSNPN and CDR2 SVGIG (reference sequence). This chain's CDR3 is CAWRSGGPHNEQFF. In nucleotides, the CDR3 is TGTGCCTGGAGGTCGGGAGGGCCGCACAATGAGCAGTTCTTC.

The genes are TRBV28 and TRBJ2-5; 9 bases match TRBD2. CDR1 and CDR2 from the germline V gene are MDHEN and SYDVKM. This CDR3 is built from 15 residues. J lost 3 bases, V lost 5 bases, and 7 bases had no gene match. The CDR3 spells CASSVAGLAEETQYF. The CDR3 bases are TGTGCCAGCAGTGTCGCGGGACTAGCTGAAGAGACCCAGTACTTC.

This clone was seen only a few times. The chain recombines TRBV6-2 or TRBV6-3 with TRBJ1-1, with unresolved D. This CDR3 is 13 amino acids long. Germline CDR1 reads MNHEY; CDR2 reads SVGEGT. V dropped 3 bases and J dropped 3 bases, with 8 bases sitting between them. The CDR3 DNA follows: TGTGCCAGCAGTTATAGCAGTTACACTGAAGCTTTCTTT. Its protein product is CASSYSSYTEAFF.

The chain combines TRBV5-1 with TRBJ2-3, with D possibly matching TRBD1 (6 bases). CDR1 is SGHRS, CDR2 YFSETQ, per germline. The germline V and J ends were trimmed by 2 bases and 0 bases, with 13 bases remaining between them. This CDR3 has 16 residues. In nucleotides, the CDR3 is TGCGCCAGCAGCTTAGGGGGAGACCCTAGCACAGATACGCAGTATTTT. This gives the protein CASSLGGDPSTDTQYF.

The rearrangement links TRBV5-6 to TRBJ2-3; D unclear. V was pared by 2 bases and J by 0 bases, with 19 bases between. The CDR3 is 18 residues long. CDR1 is SGHDT, CDR2 YYEEEE, per germline. The CDR3 protein is CASSFSHRGGRSTDTQYF. The DNA of the CDR3 is TGTGCCAGCAGCTTTTCTCATCGCGGTGGTAGGAGCACAGATACGCAGTATTTT.

The chain carries TRBV6-5 and TRBJ2-2; the match to TRBD2 covers 9 bases. CDR3 length equals 16 residues. CDR1 and CDR2 (germline): MNHEY, SVGAGI. V was clipped by 2 bases and J by 5 bases; unmatched bases: 6. The CDR3 here is CASSYTGLAKTGELFF. The CDR3 bases are TGTGCCAGCAGTTACACGGGACTAGCTAAGACCGGGGAGCTGTTTTTT.

Details on this clone: This sample includes further DNA sequences coding for the same CDR3. This rearrangement joins TRBV7-3 to TRBJ2-1; 8 positions agree with TRBD2. CDR1 is SGHTA and CDR2 is FQGTGA in the germline V gene. This CDR3 has 15 residues. Trimming cost V 3 bases and J 0 bases; bases outside gene matches: 1. CDR3 bases: TGTGCCAGCAGCTTCAGCGGGAGCTCCTACAATGAGCAGTTCTTC. Translating it yields CASSFSGSSYNEQFF.